This T cell receptor beta chain is from a study of control samples from healthy donors and cancer patients. Clones were sequenced by immunoSEQ multiplex PCR, and TCRdb holds only the in-frame ones, with some missing. The sample gives fewer than 60,000 clones, 65% to 90% of which show up once; over 2.5% is in the top ten. Germline V gives CDR1 MDHEN, CDR2 SYDVKM. The CDR3 length is 16 residues. V lost 2 bases, J lost 2 bases, and 4 bases stayed unmatched. The chain combines TRBV28 with TRBJ2-1, with 9 positions matching TRBD1. The sequence was obtained from a woman aged 45-65 years with lung cancer. Sequenced: PBMCs. CDR3 DNA: TGTGCCAGCAGTTTAACCGGGACAGGGCCCTACAATGAGCAGTTCTTC. Protein product: CASSLTGTGPYNEQFF.